What follows are 15 T cell receptor beta chains derived from one specimen sequenced in a study of regulatory T cells in long-lasting Graves disease listed by TCRdb under 2021. The library was built by means of multiplex PCR. Sequenced using an Illumina HiSeq 4000. To build TCR beta libraries, CDR3 regions were amplified by Arm-PCR using iRepertoire HTBI primers. Starting from the raw public reads, TCRdb applied fastp trimming at Q25, assembled clones with MiXCR and retained in-frame beta chains. Every distinct CDR3 protein forms one entry, paired with its most common genes and DNA. The sample contains roughly 700,000 distinct CDR3 sequences, roughly 30% of them found a single time. Together, the top ten hold 40% to 55% of the sample. The intended sense of this specimen's time point label: persistent/refractory GD, antithyroid drugs over 5 years with positive TRAb. For both TCR sequencing and RNA sequencing, RNA was extracted from PBMCs using TRIzol.

The source was peripheral blood mononuclear cells (PBMCs), collected when the disease was refractory, from a patient treated with antithyroid drugs. Receptors were obtained from a female donor with Graves disease.

This clonotype was found a few times. The chain is built from TRBV27 and TRBJ1-2; 7 bases map to TRBD1. V gave up 5 bases and J gave up 0 bases; unmatched junction bases: 9. Germline assignment: CDR1 MNHEY and CDR2 SMNVEV (reference sequence). The CDR3 has 16 residues. CDR3 in amino acids: CASSPLLGTANYGYTF. DNA for the CDR3: TGTGCCAGCAGTCCACTCCTCGGGACAGCTAACTATGGCTACACCTTC.

This chain connects TRBV6-1 to TRBJ2-6, with D perhaps given as TRBD1 or TRBD2 (5 bases each). Between the trimmed V and J ends, which lost 5 bases and 0 bases, there was a span of 11 bases. CDR1 is MNHNS and CDR2 is SASEGT in the germline V gene. The CDR3 is 16 residues long. CDR3 sequence: CASSTGTISGANVLTF. The DNA of the CDR3 is TGTGCCAGCAGTACCGGGACCATCTCTGGGGCCAACGTCCTGACTTTC.

This clonotype has ten or more counts. The V call is TRBV20-1, the J call TRBJ1-2; D unclear. CDR1 DFQATT and CDR2 SNEGSKA come from the germline V gene (reference sequence). CDR3 length: 11 amino acids. V gave up 3 bases and J gave up 5 bases, with 7 bases separating them. CDR3 coding DNA: TGCAGTGCTAGGGATGGGTATGGCTACACCTTC. Amino acids: CSARDGYGYTF.

J is TRBJ1-2 and V is TRBV20-1; 7 nucleotides align to TRBD1. Per germline, CDR1 DFQATT and CDR2 SNEGSKA (reference sequence). The CDR3 extends over 15 amino acids. Trimming cost V 1 base and J 8 bases; bases outside gene matches: 13. CDR3 coding DNA: TGCAGTGCTAGAGGCAGGGACAGAGCCCGGGAGGGCTACACCTTC. Its translation is CSARGRDRAREGYTF.

This chain links TRBV6-1 with TRBJ2-1, with unresolved D. The V end was cut by 5 bases, the J end by 6 bases, with 11 bases between. The CDR3 consists of 13 residues. Germline lookup yields CDR1 MNHNS and CDR2 SASEGT. CDR3 in amino acids: CASSTNWGNEQFF. For the CDR3, the DNA is TGTGCCAGCAGTACCAACTGGGGCAATGAGCAGTTCTTC.

In its sample, this clonotype was seen a few times. The gene calls are TRBV2 and TRBJ1-2; tentatively, D is TRBD1 (5 bases). This CDR3 contains 15 residues. The germline gives CDR1 SNHLY, CDR2 FYNNEI. Trimming removed 6 bases from V and 7 bases from J, with 21 bases in between. CDR3 sequence: CASRTSGRGTGGYTF. CDR3 nucleotides: TGTGCCAGCAGGACCTCCGGCCGGGGCACGGGTGGCTACACCTTC.

This chain connects TRBV19 to TRBJ2-2; D is unresolved. V was cut by 3 bases and J by 5 bases, with 10 bases left in between. The CDR3 is made up of 14 amino acids. Looked up from germline, CDR1 is LNHDA and CDR2 is SQIVND (reference sequence). CDR3 nucleotide sequence: TGTGCCAGTAGTATCGTAATAACAACCGGGGAGCTGTTTTTT. It translates to CASSIVITTGELFF. Supplemented by reference TRBV19 and TRBJ2-2, the full variable domain reads DGGITQSPKYLFRKEGQNVTLSCEQNLNHDAMYWYRQDPGQGLRLIYYSQIVNDFQKGDIAEGYSVSREKKESFPLTVTSAQKNPTAFYLCASSIVITTGELFFGEGSRLTVL.

V usage is TRBV7-2 and J usage is TRBJ2-4, with 10 nucleotides matching TRBD2. The CDR3 contains 13 residues. CDR1 and CDR2 from the germline V gene are SGHTA and FQGNSA. Trimming removed 10 bases from V and 4 bases from J; junction bases left unmatched: 4. CDR3 amino acids: CAIGLAVKNIQYF. Written as DNA, the CDR3 is TGTGCCATCGGACTAGCGGTAAAAAACATTCAGTACTTC.

J is TRBJ2-5 and V is TRBV6-5; TRBD2 agrees at 12 bases. Germline CDR1 reads MNHEY; CDR2 reads SVGAGI. The CDR3 has 17 residues. Trimming removed 2 bases from V and 2 bases from J; junction bases left unmatched: 6. CDR3 in amino acids: CASSYTGTSGPQETQYF. The CDR3 nucleotides are TGTGCCAGCAGTTACACGGGGACTAGCGGGCCGCAAGAGACCCAGTACTTC.

On this clonotype itself: Because the CDR3 is missing its conserved closing phenylalanine or tryptophan, this is likely a read error. The rearrangement links TRBV2 to TRBJ2-7; the match to TRBD2 covers 15 bases. Trimming at V came to 6 bases and at J to 6 bases, leaving 9 bases not matched to a gene. There are 16 residues in the CDR3. In germline, CDR1 is SNHLY, CDR2 FYNNEI. This CDR3 is CASSSGLAGGPREQYS. DNA for the CDR3: TGTGCCAGCAGCTCAGGACTAGCGGGAGGGCCCCGCGAGCAGTACTCC.

The chain has TRBV7-9 and TRBJ2-7; D assignment may be TRBD1 or TRBD2 (6 bases each). CDR1 and CDR2 (germline): SEHNR, FQNEAQ (reference sequence). The CDR3 consists of 17 residues. V was clipped by 5 bases and J by 0 bases, with 20 bases between them. The CDR3 coding sequence is TGTGCCAGCAGCCCTAGGTACGGGGGCGTCTCCTCCTACGAGCAGTACTTC. Encoded protein: CASSPRYGGVSSYEQYF.

The V and J genes are TRBV5-4 and TRBJ2-5; the D call may be TRBD1 or TRBD2 (5 bases each). CDR3 length: 13 amino acids. Looked up from germline, CDR1 is SGHNT and CDR2 is YYREEE (reference sequence). Trimming stripped 4 bases from V and 9 bases from J, with 16 bases between. The CDR3 DNA sequence: TGTGCCAGCAGCCCTAAGTATGGGGGTGCCCAGTACTTC. Translated, it gives CASSPKYGGAQYF. Complete variable domain (other parts from reference TRBV5-4 and TRBJ2-5): ETGVTQSPTHLIKTRGQQVTLRCSSQSGHNTVSWYQQALGQGPQFIFQYYREEENGRGNFPPRFSGLQFPNYSSELNVNALELDDSALYLCASSPKYGGAQYFGPGTRLLVL.

This clonotype was seen more than once but under ten times. V and J are TRBV6-2 or TRBV6-3 and TRBJ1-2; unclear D gene. This CDR3 has 15 residues. Germline V gives CDR1 MNHEY, CDR2 SVGEGT. V was clipped by 4 bases and J by 7 bases, with 19 bases between them. DNA for the CDR3: TGTGCCAGCAGTTGCCTAGTCTCCAAGAATTGTGGCTACACCTTC. Its translation is CASSCLVSKNCGYTF.

The V gene is TRBV13, the J gene TRBJ1-2, with 7 bases fitting TRBD1. Germline CDR1 is PRHDT and CDR2 is FYEKMQ (reference sequence). The ends lost 1 base at V and 1 base at J; junction bases unmatched: 6. This CDR3 spans 16 amino acids. Here the CDR3 DNA reads TGTGCCAGCAGCTTAGAGCGGACAGGAAATAACTATGGCTACACCTTC. This encodes CASSLERTGNNYGYTF. Together with reference TRBV13 and TRBJ1-2, the CDR3 gives the full variable domain: AAGVIQSPRHLIKEKRETATLKCYPIPRHDTVYWYQQGPGQDPQFLISFYEKMQSDKGSIPDRFSAQQFSDYHSELNMSSLELGDSALYFCASSLERTGNNYGYTFGSGTRLTVV.

This rearrangement joins TRBV10-3 to TRBJ2-1; 10 bases are shared with TRBD2. The V gene's germline CDR1 is ENHRY and CDR2 SYGVKD. The trim removed 4 bases at V and 6 bases at J, leaving 3 bases unmatched. CDR3 length equals 14 residues. In nucleotides, the CDR3 is TGTGCCATCAGTGGGACTAGCGGCATCAATGAGCAGTTCTTC. Translated: CAISGTSGINEQFF.